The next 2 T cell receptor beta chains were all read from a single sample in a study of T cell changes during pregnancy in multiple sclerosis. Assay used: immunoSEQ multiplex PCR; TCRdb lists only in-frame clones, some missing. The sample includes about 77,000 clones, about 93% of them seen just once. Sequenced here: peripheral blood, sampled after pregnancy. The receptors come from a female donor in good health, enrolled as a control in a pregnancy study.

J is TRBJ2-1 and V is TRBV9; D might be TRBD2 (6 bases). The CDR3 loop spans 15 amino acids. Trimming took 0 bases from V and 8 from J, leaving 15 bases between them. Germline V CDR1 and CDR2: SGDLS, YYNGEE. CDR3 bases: TGTGCCAGCAGCGTAGTGGGGACTCTTCTCGATGAGCAGTTCTTC. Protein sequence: CASSVVGTLLDEQFF.

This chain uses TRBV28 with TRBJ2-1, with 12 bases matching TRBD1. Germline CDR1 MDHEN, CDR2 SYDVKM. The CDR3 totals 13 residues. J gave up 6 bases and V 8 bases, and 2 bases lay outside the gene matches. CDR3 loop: CASGTGGLNEQFF. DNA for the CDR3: TGTGCCAGCGGGACAGGGGGCCTCAATGAGCAGTTCTTC.